Listed below are T cell receptor beta chains from one sample, sequenced in a study of cytomegalovirus exposure and HLA in healthy donors. Clones were sequenced by immunoSEQ multiplex PCR, and TCRdb holds only the in-frame ones, with some missing. The table lists roughly 88,000 clones, about three quarters of them singletons. What was sequenced was PBMCs. The receptors originated from a man younger than 45 in good health and CMV-seropositive. Both conserved end residues are part of each CDR3. A D gene is named only where the DNA matches it firmly. Only some rows state a clone size, as once, few, many or a class for expanded clones.

d_call	v_call	j_call	clone_size	cdr3_nt	cdr3_aa
TRBD1	TRBV29-1	TRBJ2-5	.	TGCAGCGTTGAGACAGGGCAGGCGGAGACCCAGTACTTC	CSVETGQAETQYF
.	TRBV27	TRBJ1-2	.	TGTGCCAGCAGTTTCAAGGGGGTATATGGCTACACCTTC	CASSFKGVYGYTF
TRBD1	TRBV7-3	TRBJ2-3	.	TGTGCCAGCAGCCCGCGGACAGGGGGCACAGATACGCAGTATTTT	CASSPRTGGTDTQYF
.	TRBV7-3	TRBJ1-1	few	TGTGCCAGCAGCTTAAGGGGGGGCGGCACTGAAGCTTTCTTT	CASSLRGGGTEAFF
.	TRBV4-2	TRBJ1-5	once	TGTGCCAGCAGCCAAGATTGGGGCAGAGAAGCTTCTCGGCATTTT	CASSQDWGREASRHF
.	TRBV9	TRBJ1-4	.	TGTGCCAGCAGCAGATACGCAGCAACTAATGAAAAACTGTTTTTT	CASSRYAATNEKLFF
.	TRBV19	TRBJ1-5	.	TGTGCCAGTAGCTTTTACAGGAACGGGCAGCCCCAGCATTTT	CASSFYRNGQPQHF
TRBD2	TRBV7-2	TRBJ2-1	.	TGTGCCAGCAGCTTAGGTGGGAGGGACTACTACAATGAGCAGTTCTTC	CASSLGGRDYYNEQFF
.	TRBV29-1	TRBJ2-3	.	TGCAGCGTTGGTGGGGAGTTGGGCACAGATACGCAGTATTTT	CSVGGELGTDTQYF
TRBD2	TRBV5-4	TRBJ2-7	.	TGTGCCAGCAGCCCGGGGCAAGCGGGAGCTTACGAGCAGTACTTC	CASSPGQAGAYEQYF
TRBD2	TRBV30	TRBJ2-7	many	TGTGCCTGGAGTGTCGCGGGAGGGAGTGAGCAGTACTTC	CAWSVAGGSEQYF
.	TRBV28	TRBJ1-2	.	TGTGCCAGCAGCTTACCAGCCCGGACAGCCCTCTATGGCTACACCTTC	CASSLPARTALYGYTF
TRBD1	TRBV7-2	TRBJ1-6	.	TGTGCCAGCAGCTCCTGGGACAGGGGGCTGAATTCACCCCTCCACTTT	CASSSWDRGLNSPLHF
.	TRBV2	TRBJ1-4	.	TGTGCCAGCAGTGGGACAGTTGGTGAAAAACTGTTTTTT	CASSGTVGEKLFF
TRBD1	TRBV5-1	TRBJ2-3	.	TGCGCCAGCAGCGTAGACAGGGGGACGGCAACAGATACGCAGTATTTT	CASSVDRGTATDTQYF
TRBD1	TRBV7-9	TRBJ2-7	.	TGTGCCAGCAGCCCGCGACAGGGGATCTACGAGCAGTACTTC	CASSPRQGIYEQYF
TRBD2	TRBV7-9	TRBJ2-4	few	TGTGCCAGCAGCTTAGTTTTGGGGACTAGCGGGAGGGGAAACATTCAGTACTTC	CASSLVLGTSGRGNIQYF
.	TRBV7-9	TRBJ2-3	few	TGTGCCAGCAGCTTCGGAGATACGCAGTATTTT	CASSFGDTQYF
TRBD1	TRBV5-1	TRBJ2-3	.	TGCGCCAGCAGCAAGGGGACAGGGGGCGTTGGAAATACGCAGTATTTT	CASSKGTGGVGNTQYF
TRBD1	TRBV7-2	TRBJ1-1	few	TGTGCCAGCAGCCCCCAGACAGGGAGGAACACTGAAGCTTTCTTT	CASSPQTGRNTEAFF
TRBD1	TRBV6-6	TRBJ2-2	.	TGTGCCAGCAGCTCGAAACAGGGGGCCCGCACCGGGGAGCTGTTTTTT	CASSSKQGARTGELFF
.	TRBV28	TRBJ2-2	.	TGTGCCAGCAGTTTTCTTGAGGCCGGGGAGCTGTTTTTT	CASSFLEAGELFF
TRBD2	TRBV28	TRBJ2-3	.	TGTGCCAGCAGCCCAGGCGGGAGGAGGGGCACAGATACGCAGTATTTT	CASSPGGRRGTDTQYF
.	TRBV19	TRBJ1-5	few	TGTGCCAGTAGCTTGGGGCAGGGCCCCGGTCAGCCCCAGCATTTT	CASSLGQGPGQPQHF
.	TRBV4-2	TRBJ2-1	once	TGTGCCAGCAGCCCATGGAGCGGGCAGTCAAACAATGAGCAGTTCTTC	CASSPWSGQSNNEQFF
.	TRBV25-1	TRBJ2-5	.	TGTGCCAGCAGTGGAGACAGAAAAGAGACCCAGTACTTC	CASSGDRKETQYF
.	TRBV30	TRBJ1-5	once	TGTGCCTGGAGTTACGGGGGTGCGGCCAATCAGCCCCAGCATTTT	CAWSYGGAANQPQHF
TRBD1	TRBV20-1	TRBJ1-2	.	TGCAGTGTCCCGACAGGGGCTGGCTACACCTTC	CSVPTGAGYTF
.	TRBV7-6	TRBJ2-7	few	TGTGCCAGCACCCTGGGGGCTCTGGACGAGCAGTACTTC	CASTLGALDEQYF
.	TRBV4-2	TRBJ1-5	few	TGTGCCAGCAGCCCCCGGGAGGGTGAGAATCAGCCCCAGCATTTT	CASSPREGENQPQHF
.	TRBV9	TRBJ1-1	.	TGTGCCAGCAGCCCCCCCCCAAAGGGGGAGCGGAACACTGAAGCTTTCTTT	CASSPPPKGERNTEAFF
TRBD2	TRBV7-9	TRBJ2-3	.	TGTGCCAGCAGCTTAGGGGGAGGGGTGGATACGCAGTATTTT	CASSLGGGVDTQYF
TRBD1	TRBV18	TRBJ2-5	.	TGTGCCAGCTCGCCAACCGGGACAGGGGTAGGGACCCAGTACTTC	CASSPTGTGVGTQYF
.	TRBV21-1	TRBJ1-2	.	TGTGTTTCAAGTGGAGTTTATGGCTACACCTTC	CVSSGVYGYTF
TRBD1	TRBV4-2	TRBJ2-5	.	TGTGCCAGCAGCCAAGGGACAGGGGACCAGTACTTC	CASSQGTGDQYF